Following are 5 T cell receptor beta chains from one sample sequenced in a study of cytomegalovirus exposure and HLA in healthy donors. The PCR used 60 Vbeta and 13 Jbeta primers. The data were produced by immunoSEQ multiplex PCR, yet TCRdb's version contains in-frame clones alone and is incomplete. The data hold some 270,000 clones, with around nine tenths observed a single time. Sequenced input: PBMCs. The receptors come from a girl under 10 years old in good health and CMV-seronegative.

The chain joins TRBV5-4 to TRBJ1-2; TRBD1 aligns across 9 bases. Germline CDR1 and CDR2: SGHNT and YYREEE (reference sequence). Germline trimming cut 6 bases from V and 4 bases from J; bases unmatched to any gene: 10. CDR3 size: 15 residues. The chain's CDR3 is CASTTETGGIYGYTF. In DNA form, the CDR3 reads TGTGCCAGCACCACCGAGACAGGGGGTATCTATGGCTACACCTTC.

This chain connects TRBV19 to TRBJ2-7; tentatively, D is TRBD1 (5 bases). CDR1 is LNHDA and CDR2 is SQIVND in the germline V gene (reference sequence). The CDR3 totals 13 residues. Trimming pared 3 bases from V and 3 bases from J, leaving 9 bases between. The CDR3, as DNA: TGTGCCAGTAGTATTCAGGGCCGCTACGAGCAGTACTTC. Translated, it gives CASSIQGRYEQYF.

The gene calls are TRBV7-2 and TRBJ2-5; 11 bases match TRBD2. The CDR3 spans 15 residues. Per the germline V gene, CDR1 is SGHTA and CDR2 is FQGNSA. Trimming removed 3 bases from V and 4 bases from J; junction bases left unmatched: 4. CDR3 region: CASSLVSGGAETQYF. The CDR3 region has the DNA TGTGCCAGCAGCTTGGTTAGCGGGGGGGCAGAGACCCAGTACTTC. The whole variable domain, remainder taken from reference TRBV7-2 and TRBJ2-5, is GAGVSQSPSNKVTEKGKDVELRCDPISGHTALYWYRQSLGQGLEFLIYFQGNSAPDKSGLPSDRFSAERTGGSVSTLTIQRTQQEDSAVYLCASSLVSGGAETQYFGPGTRLLVL.

The chain is built from TRBV5-5 and TRBJ2-5; the match to TRBD2 covers 7 bases. The V gene end was trimmed by 3 bases and the J gene end by 3 bases; junction bases not matched to a gene: 11. The length of the CDR3 is 16 residues. The germline gives CDR1 SGHKS, CDR2 YYEKEE (reference sequence). CDR3 coding DNA: TGTGCCAGCAGCTGGACCTGGGGGGGAGGGGAAGAGACCCAGTACTTC. It encodes CASSWTWGGGEETQYF.

This chain joins TRBV13 and TRBJ2-1, with 7 bases fitting TRBD2. The CDR3 spans 17 residues. Per germline, CDR1 PRHDT and CDR2 FYEKMQ (reference sequence). After removal of 4 bases from V and 9 bases from J, the junction contained 18 bases not matched to a gene. CDR3 DNA sequence: TGTGCCAGCAGCTATGATAAAACCGGGACTAAGGACGTTGAGCAGTTCTTC. The encoded protein is CASSYDKTGTKDVEQFF.